This T cell receptor beta chain originates from a study of blood T cell repertoires in COVID-19. TCRdb's table, derived via immunoSEQ multiplex PCR, lists solely in-frame clones and lacks some. The data show approximately 240,000 clones, around 87% seen once. This CDR3 is 13 amino acids long. V lost 4 bases and J lost 3, with 9 bases in between. CDR1 and CDR2 (germline): SNHLY, FYNNEI. The source is a woman under 40 with acute COVID-19. Material for sequencing was PBMCs or T cells enriched from blood (not recorded which). The chain employs TRBV2 and TRBJ2-5, with D uncertain. For the CDR3, the DNA is TGTGCCAGCAGTGTCTGGCAGAAAGAGACCCAGTACTTC. Translated: CASSVWQKETQYF.